This section outlines one T cell receptor (beta chain) sequence together with its context. This entry belongs to a study of control samples from healthy donors and cancer patients. Only in-frame clones appear in the TCRdb table, and some are missing; sequencing was by immunoSEQ multiplex PCR. The data hold tens of thousands of clones, with 91% observed a single time. Specimen: PBMCs. This clonotype was sampled from a man aged 45-65 years with lung cancer.

The CDR3 DNA sequence: TGCAGTGCTAGTCCCCCAGGGAGCTATGGCTACACCTTC. Translated: CSASPPGSYGYTF. V and J are TRBV20-1 and TRBJ1-2; D perhaps matches TRBD1 (5 bases). The CDR3 contains 13 residues. Germline assignment: CDR1 DFQATT and CDR2 SNEGSKA (reference sequence). V lost 3 bases and J lost 4, with 12 bases in between.